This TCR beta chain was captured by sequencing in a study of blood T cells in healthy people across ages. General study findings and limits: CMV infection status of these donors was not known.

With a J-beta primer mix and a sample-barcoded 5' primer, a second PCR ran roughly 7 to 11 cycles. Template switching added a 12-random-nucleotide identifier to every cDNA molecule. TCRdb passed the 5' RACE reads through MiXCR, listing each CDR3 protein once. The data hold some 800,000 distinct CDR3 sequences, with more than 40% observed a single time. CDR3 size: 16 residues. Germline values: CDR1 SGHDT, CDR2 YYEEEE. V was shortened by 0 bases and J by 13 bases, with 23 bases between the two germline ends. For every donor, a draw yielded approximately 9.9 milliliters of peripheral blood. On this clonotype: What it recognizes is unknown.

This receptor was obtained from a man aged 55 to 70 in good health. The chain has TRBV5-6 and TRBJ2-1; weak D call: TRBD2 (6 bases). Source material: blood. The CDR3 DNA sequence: TGTGCCAGCAGCTTGGGTCTGGGGGGAGGTTTTGAGACCCAGTTCTTC. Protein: CASSLGLGGGFETQFF.